This TCR beta chain derives from a study of tumor-infiltrating lymphocytes in primary liver carcinoma listed by TCRdb under 2017. In terms of the full investigation: Hepatocellular carcinoma (four) or combined HCC and intrahepatic cholangiocarcinoma (one) was present in the five patients, who were three men and two women aged 30 to 69 years. Reproducibility between technical replicate repertoires was high, with correlation coefficients above 0.95 and mean shared-clone rates about 0.91. TCRbeta repertoire sequencing, expression microarrays and whole-exome sequencing were combined in the study across five regions of each liver tumor, with adjacent normal tissue and blood also included. A total of around 35 specimens from 5 patients went through TCRbeta repertoire sequencing, namely 25 tumor regions, 5 adjacent noncancerous liver tissues and 5 peripheral blood samples. The 20 to 30 tumor region samples were profiled with Agilent mRNA microarrays so that TCRbeta repertoire diversity could be related to the local molecular phenotype. Roughly 3.65 to 7.13 million productive TCRbeta reads were obtained per sample, and no significant difference in read depth was found between tissue types. The five patients had tumors of stage T1-T3 N0M0, with maximum diameters ranging from 4.2 to 10 cm. Study-wide findings and limitations: The top 250 clones made up a significantly larger repertoire fraction in tumors than in blood (p = 0.039). Only about 8-24% of top clones were present in all five regions of a tumor, suggesting spatial heterogeneity of tumor-infiltrating T cells. The study included only four or five patients, and the authors note findings should be validated in a larger study. Repertoire overlap was higher between tumor regions (mean about 36%) than tumor-adjacent (approximately 17%) or tumor-blood (about 15%) pairs, consistent with antigen-driven expansion. Because the samples were bulk and unsorted, CD4+ and CD8+ T cell repertoires could not be compared. Only the TCR beta chain was sequenced, which likely underestimates true repertoire diversity because unpaired alpha chains were not captured.

A constant-region primer and ProtoScript II reverse transcriptase were used to reverse-transcribe TCRbeta-specific cDNA from about 530 ng total RNA. TCRbeta libraries were built with three nested multiplex PCR rounds, a slightly modified ARM-PCR procedure. Each of the first two PCR rounds ran for approximately 10 cycles and used multiplex TRBV1-TRBV30 forward primers together with a Cbeta reverse primer. Sample barcodes and Illumina adapters were added in a final 25-cycle PCR with Deep VentR polymerase. Before sequencing, amplicons between 200 and 500 bp were purified from gel using a QIAquick gel extraction kit. TCRbeta amplicons were sequenced on an Illumina HiSeq 2500 with 250-bp paired-end reads. On the authors' methods: Trimmomatic v0.33 was used to quality-trim the reads, and FLASH v1.2.11 was used to merge paired reads so that full CDR3 sequences could be recovered. V, D and J germline segments were assigned to the rearranged TCRbeta sequences by MiGEC v1.2.1b. Clonotype statistics and Shannon-Wiener diversity indices were computed with VDJtools v1.0.0. To cut down on sampling bias, every analysis after diversity analysis relied on just the 250 most abundant clonotypes from each sample. TCRdb ran its own pipeline on the public reads, namely fastp trimming at Q25 and MiXCR clone calling, and kept in-frame beta chains. Each entry is one CDR3 protein sequence, shown with its most common DNA and genes. None of the V and J calls come from the authors' own analysis; TCRdb made them. The sample data list tens of thousands of distinct CDR3 sequences, and 71% of these were observed just once. Roughly 40% of the sample belongs to the ten largest clones.

Without any cell sorting, total RNA and DNA were extracted together from approximately 20-30 mg of bulk tissue using the AllPrep DNA/RNA mini kit. Between late 2015 and March 2016, roughly five patients in China with histopathologically diagnosed primary liver carcinoma had surgical resection. Patients had chronic HBV infection and were treatment-naive at sampling. Five spatially separated regions were sampled per tumor: superior, inferior, left-lateral and right-lateral poles, plus the tumor centre. More than 85% viable tumor cells were found by histology in every tumor sample. Fresh tumor and adjacent tissue pieces were bisected, with one half stored in RNAlater at -80 degrees C and the other half sent for histology. CDR1 and CDR2 were assigned from the germline V gene as SGHAT and FQNNGV. The CDR3 has 13 amino acids, counting both end residues. Only CDR3 DNA is held: 39 bases, read in frame from base 1.

Worth noting for this clonotype: Its antigen remains undetermined. This CDR3 fails to terminate in the conserved phenylalanine or tryptophan, so it likely reflects a read error.

Sample: liver tumor tissue from sampling region 4. Read against the paper, the sample's cell subset or site label means: tumor region T4, right-lateral pole. The receptor chain draws on TRBV11-2 and TRBJ2-5, with TRBD2 perhaps the D gene, on 5 matching bases. This receptor was identified in a man aged 35-49 years with primary liver carcinoma and hepatitis B virus infection. Here is the DNA: TGTGCCAGCAGCTCCGGGGTCGGAGAGGCCCAGTACCTC. This encodes CASSSGVGEAQYL.